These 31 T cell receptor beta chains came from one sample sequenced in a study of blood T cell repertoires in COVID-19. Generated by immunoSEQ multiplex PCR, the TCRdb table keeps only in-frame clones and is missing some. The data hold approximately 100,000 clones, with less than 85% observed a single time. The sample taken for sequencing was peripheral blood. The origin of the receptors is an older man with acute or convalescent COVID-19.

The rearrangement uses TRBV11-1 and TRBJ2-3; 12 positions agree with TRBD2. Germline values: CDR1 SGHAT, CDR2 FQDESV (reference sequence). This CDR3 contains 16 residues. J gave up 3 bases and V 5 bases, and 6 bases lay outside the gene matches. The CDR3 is CASSDRLAGVTDTQYF. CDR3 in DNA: TGTGCCAGCAGCGACAGACTAGCGGGAGTTACAGATACGCAGTATTTT. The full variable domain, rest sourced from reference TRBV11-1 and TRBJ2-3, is EAEVAQSPRYKITEKSQAVAFWCDPISGHATLYWYRQILGQGPELLVQFQDESVVDDSQLPKDRFSAERLKGVDSTLKIQPAELGDSAMYLCASSDRLAGVTDTQYFGPGTRLTVL.

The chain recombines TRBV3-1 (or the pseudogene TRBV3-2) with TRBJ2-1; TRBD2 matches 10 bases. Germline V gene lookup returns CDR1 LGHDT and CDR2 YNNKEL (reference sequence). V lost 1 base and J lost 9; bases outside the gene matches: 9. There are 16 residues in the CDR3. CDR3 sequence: CASSQASPSGSSEQFF. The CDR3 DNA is TGTGCCAGCAGCCAAGCTTCGCCTAGCGGGAGTAGTGAGCAGTTCTTC.

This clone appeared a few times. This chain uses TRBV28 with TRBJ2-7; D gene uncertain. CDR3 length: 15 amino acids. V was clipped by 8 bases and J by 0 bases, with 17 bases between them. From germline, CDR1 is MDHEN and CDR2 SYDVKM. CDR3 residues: CASRRSLSDSYEQYF. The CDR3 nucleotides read TGTGCCAGCCGTCGCAGTTTGAGCGACTCCTACGAGCAGTACTTC.

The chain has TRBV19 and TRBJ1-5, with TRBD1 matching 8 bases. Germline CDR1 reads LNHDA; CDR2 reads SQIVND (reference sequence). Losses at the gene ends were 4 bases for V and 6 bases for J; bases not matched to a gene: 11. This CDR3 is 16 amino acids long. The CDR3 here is CASSTPPQGASQPQHF. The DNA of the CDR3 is TGTGCCAGTAGTACCCCCCCCCAGGGGGCGAGTCAGCCCCAGCATTTT. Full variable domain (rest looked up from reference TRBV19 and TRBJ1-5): DGGITQSPKYLFRKEGQNVTLSCEQNLNHDAMYWYRQDPGQGLRLIYYSQIVNDFQKGDIAEGYSVSREKKESFPLTVTSAQKNPTAFYLCASSTPPQGASQPQHFGDGTRLSIL.

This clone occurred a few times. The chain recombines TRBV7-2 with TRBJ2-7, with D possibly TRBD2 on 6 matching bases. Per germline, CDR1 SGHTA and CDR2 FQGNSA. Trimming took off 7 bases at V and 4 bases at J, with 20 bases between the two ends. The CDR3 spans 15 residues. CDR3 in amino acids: CASNPRAGLIYEQYF. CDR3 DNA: TGTGCCAGCAACCCTCGGGCGGGACTCATTTACGAGCAGTACTTC.

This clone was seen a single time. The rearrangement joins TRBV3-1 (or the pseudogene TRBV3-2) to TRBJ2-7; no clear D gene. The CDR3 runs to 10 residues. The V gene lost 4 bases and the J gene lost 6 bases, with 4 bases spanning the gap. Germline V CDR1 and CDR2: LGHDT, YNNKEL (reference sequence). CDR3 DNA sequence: TGTGCCAGCAGCCGGGCCGAGCAGTACTTC. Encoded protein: CASSRAEQYF.

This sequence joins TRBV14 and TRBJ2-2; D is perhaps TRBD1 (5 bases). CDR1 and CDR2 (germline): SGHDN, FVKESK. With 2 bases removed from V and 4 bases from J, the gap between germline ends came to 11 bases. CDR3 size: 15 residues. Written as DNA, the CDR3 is TGTGCCAGCAGCCAAAGGGGCACCGTCACCGGGGAGCTGTTTTTT. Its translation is CASSQRGTVTGELFF.

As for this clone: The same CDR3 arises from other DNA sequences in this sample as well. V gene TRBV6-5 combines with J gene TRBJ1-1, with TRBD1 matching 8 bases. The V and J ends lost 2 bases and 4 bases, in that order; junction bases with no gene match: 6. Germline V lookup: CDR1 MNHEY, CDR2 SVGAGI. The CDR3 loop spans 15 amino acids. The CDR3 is CASSYPDRVGTEAFF. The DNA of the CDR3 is TGTGCCAGCAGTTACCCGGACAGGGTAGGCACTGAAGCTTTCTTT.

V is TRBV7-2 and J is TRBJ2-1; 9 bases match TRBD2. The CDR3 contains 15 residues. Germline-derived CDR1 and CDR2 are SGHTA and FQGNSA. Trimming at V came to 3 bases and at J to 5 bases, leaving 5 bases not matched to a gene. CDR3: CASSLTSGENNEQFF. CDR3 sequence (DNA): TGTGCCAGCAGCTTGACTAGCGGAGAGAACAATGAGCAGTTCTTC.

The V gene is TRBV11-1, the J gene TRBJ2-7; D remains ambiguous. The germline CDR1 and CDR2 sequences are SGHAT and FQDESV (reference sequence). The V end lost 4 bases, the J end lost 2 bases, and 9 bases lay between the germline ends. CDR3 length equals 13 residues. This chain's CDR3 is CASSYFPTYEQYF. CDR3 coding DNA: TGTGCCAGCAGCTATTTCCCTACCTACGAGCAGTACTTC.

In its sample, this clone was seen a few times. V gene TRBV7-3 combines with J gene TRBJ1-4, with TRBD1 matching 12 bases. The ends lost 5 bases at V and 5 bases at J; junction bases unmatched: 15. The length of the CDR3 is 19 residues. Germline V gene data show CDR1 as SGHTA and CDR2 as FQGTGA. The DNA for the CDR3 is TGTGCCAGCAGCGGACCCCGGTTAGGGACAGGGGGCCGGAATGAAAAACTGTTTTTT. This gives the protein CASSGPRLGTGGRNEKLFF.

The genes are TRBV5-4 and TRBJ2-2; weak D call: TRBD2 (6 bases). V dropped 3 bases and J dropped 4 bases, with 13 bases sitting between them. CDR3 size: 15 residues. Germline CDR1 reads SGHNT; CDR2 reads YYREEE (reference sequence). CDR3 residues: CASSWDSGSTGELFF. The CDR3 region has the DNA TGTGCCAGCAGCTGGGACTCAGGGAGCACCGGGGAGCTGTTTTTT.

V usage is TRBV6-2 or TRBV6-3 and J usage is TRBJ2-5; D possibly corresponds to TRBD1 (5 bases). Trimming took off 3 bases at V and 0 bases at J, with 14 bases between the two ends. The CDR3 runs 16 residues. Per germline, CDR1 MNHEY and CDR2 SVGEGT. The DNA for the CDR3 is TGTGCCAGCAGTTATCTGGATAACAGGTACCAAGAGACCCAGTACTTC. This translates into CASSYLDNRYQETQYF.

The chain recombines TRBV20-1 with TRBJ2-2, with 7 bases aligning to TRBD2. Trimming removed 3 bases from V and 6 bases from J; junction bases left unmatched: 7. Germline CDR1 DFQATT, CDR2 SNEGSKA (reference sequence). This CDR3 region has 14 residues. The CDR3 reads CSASVGGAAGELFF. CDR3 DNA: TGCAGTGCTAGTGTGGGAGGGGCGGCCGGGGAGCTGTTTTTT.

The CDR3 DNA reads as TGTGCCATCAGCTACGGGGAGGGCGAGCAGTACTTC. Protein sequence: CAISYGEGEQYF. The rearrangement links TRBV10-3 to TRBJ2-7; 7 bases are a match to TRBD2. Germline loops: CDR1 ENHRY, CDR2 SYGVKD. Germline trimming cut 6 bases from V and 6 bases from J; bases unmatched to any gene: 5. The CDR3 totals 12 residues.

CDR3 sequence reads: CAWNAGGGNQPQHF. The DNA for the CDR3 is TGTGCCTGGAACGCAGGGGGTGGCAATCAGCCCCAGCATTTT. The chain employs TRBV30 and TRBJ1-5, with 7 bases fitting TRBD1. The ends lost 4 bases at V and 2 bases at J; junction bases unmatched: 5. The CDR3 spans 14 residues. Germline V CDR1 and CDR2: GTSNPN, SVGIG (reference sequence).

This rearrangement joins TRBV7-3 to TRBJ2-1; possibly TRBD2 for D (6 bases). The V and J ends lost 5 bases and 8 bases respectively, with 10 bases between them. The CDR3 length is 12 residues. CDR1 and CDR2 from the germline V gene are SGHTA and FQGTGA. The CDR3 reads CASSPGLYEQFF. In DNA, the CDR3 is TGTGCCAGCAGCCCGGGACTCTATGAGCAGTTCTTC.

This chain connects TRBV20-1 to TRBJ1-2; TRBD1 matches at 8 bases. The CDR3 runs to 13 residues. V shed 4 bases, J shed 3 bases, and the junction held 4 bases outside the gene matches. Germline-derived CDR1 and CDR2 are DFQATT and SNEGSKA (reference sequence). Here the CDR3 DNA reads TGCAGTGCTAATGACAGGGGAGACTATGGCTACACCTTC. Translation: CSANDRGDYGYTF.

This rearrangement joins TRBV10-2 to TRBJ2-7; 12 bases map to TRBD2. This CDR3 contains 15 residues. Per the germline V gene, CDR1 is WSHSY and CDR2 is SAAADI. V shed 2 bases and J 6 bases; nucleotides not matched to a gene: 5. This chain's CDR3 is CASSERLAGGLEQYF. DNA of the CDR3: TGCGCCAGCAGTGAGCGGCTAGCGGGAGGGCTCGAGCAGTACTTC.

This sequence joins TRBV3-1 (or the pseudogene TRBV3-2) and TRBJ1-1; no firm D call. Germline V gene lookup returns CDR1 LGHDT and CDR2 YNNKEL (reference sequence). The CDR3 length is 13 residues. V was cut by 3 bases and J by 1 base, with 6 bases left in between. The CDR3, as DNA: TGTGCCAGCAGCCAGGGCTCGAACACTGAAGCTTTCTTT. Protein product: CASSQGSNTEAFF.

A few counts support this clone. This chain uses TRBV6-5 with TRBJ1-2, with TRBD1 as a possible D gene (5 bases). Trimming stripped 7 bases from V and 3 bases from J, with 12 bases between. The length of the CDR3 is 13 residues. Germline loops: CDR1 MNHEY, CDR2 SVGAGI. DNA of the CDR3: TGTGCCAGCAACGGGGGGGAAGACTATGGCTACACCTTC. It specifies CASNGGEDYGYTF.

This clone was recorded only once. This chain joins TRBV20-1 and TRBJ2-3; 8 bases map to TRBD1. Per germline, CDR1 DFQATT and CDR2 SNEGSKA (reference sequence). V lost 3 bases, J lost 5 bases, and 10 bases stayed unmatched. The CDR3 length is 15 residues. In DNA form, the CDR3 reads TGCAGTGCTAGTGCACGGACAGGGTTTGAAGATACGCAGTATTTT. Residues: CSASARTGFEDTQYF.

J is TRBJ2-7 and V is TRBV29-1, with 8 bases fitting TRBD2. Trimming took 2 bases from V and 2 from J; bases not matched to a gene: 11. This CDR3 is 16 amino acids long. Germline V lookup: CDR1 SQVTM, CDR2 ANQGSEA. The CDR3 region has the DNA TGCAGCGTTGAAAGGGGTCTAGCGGGTTTGCCCTACGAGCAGTACTTC. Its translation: CSVERGLAGLPYEQYF.

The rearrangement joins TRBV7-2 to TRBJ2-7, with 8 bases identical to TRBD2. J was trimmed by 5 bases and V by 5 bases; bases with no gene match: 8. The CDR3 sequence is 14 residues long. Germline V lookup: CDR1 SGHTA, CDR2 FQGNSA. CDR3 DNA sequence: TGTGCCAGCAGCCAAACTAGCGGAGTCCACGAGCAGTACTTC. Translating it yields CASSQTSGVHEQYF.

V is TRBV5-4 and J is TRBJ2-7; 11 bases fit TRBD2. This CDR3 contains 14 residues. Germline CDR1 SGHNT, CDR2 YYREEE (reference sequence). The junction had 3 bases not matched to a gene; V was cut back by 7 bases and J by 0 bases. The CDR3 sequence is CASGTSGSSYEQYF. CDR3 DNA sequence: TGTGCCAGCGGAACTAGCGGGAGCTCCTACGAGCAGTACTTC.

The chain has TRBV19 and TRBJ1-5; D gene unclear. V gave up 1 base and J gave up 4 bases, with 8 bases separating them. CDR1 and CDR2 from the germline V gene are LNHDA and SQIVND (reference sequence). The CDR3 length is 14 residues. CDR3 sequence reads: CASSIGRGNQPQHF. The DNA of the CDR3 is TGTGCCAGTAGTATAGGACGCGGAAATCAGCCCCAGCATTTT.

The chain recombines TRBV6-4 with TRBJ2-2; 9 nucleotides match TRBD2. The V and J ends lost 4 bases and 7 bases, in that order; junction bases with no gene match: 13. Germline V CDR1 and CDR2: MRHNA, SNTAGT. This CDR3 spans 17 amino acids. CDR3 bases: TGTGCCAGCAGTGGTGGTGAAAGCGGGAGGCGGGTCGGGGAGCTGTTTTTT. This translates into CASSGGESGRRVGELFF.

CDR3 sequence: CASSQEILGGSPLHF. The CDR3 region has the DNA TGCGCCAGCAGCCAAGAGATCCTCGGGGGTTCACCCCTCCACTTT. V is TRBV4-1 and J is TRBJ1-6, with a tentative D call TRBD1 (5 bases). The CDR3 loop spans 15 amino acids. V was shortened by 0 bases and J by 9 bases, with 12 bases between the two germline ends. The V gene's germline CDR1 is MGHRA and CDR2 YSYEKL.

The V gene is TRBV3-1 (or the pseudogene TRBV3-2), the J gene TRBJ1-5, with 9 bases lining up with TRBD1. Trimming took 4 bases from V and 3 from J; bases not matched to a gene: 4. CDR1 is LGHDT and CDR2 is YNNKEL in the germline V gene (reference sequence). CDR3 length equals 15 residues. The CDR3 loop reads CASSLGQGINQPQHF. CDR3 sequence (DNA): TGTGCCAGCAGCCTGGGACAGGGCATCAATCAGCCCCAGCATTTT.

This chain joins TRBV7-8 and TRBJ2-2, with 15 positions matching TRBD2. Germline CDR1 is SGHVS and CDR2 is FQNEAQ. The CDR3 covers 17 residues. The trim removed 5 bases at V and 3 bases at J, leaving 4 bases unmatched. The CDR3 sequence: CASSAGLAGGDTGELFF. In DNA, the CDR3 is TGTGCCAGCAGCGCCGGACTAGCGGGAGGGGACACCGGGGAGCTGTTTTTT.

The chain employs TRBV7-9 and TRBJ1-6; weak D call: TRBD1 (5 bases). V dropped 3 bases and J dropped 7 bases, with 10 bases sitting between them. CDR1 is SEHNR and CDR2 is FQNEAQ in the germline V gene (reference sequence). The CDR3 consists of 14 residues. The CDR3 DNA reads TGTGCCAGCAGCTTGGGCAGGGAAAATTCACCCCTCCACTTT. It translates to CASSLGRENSPLHF.